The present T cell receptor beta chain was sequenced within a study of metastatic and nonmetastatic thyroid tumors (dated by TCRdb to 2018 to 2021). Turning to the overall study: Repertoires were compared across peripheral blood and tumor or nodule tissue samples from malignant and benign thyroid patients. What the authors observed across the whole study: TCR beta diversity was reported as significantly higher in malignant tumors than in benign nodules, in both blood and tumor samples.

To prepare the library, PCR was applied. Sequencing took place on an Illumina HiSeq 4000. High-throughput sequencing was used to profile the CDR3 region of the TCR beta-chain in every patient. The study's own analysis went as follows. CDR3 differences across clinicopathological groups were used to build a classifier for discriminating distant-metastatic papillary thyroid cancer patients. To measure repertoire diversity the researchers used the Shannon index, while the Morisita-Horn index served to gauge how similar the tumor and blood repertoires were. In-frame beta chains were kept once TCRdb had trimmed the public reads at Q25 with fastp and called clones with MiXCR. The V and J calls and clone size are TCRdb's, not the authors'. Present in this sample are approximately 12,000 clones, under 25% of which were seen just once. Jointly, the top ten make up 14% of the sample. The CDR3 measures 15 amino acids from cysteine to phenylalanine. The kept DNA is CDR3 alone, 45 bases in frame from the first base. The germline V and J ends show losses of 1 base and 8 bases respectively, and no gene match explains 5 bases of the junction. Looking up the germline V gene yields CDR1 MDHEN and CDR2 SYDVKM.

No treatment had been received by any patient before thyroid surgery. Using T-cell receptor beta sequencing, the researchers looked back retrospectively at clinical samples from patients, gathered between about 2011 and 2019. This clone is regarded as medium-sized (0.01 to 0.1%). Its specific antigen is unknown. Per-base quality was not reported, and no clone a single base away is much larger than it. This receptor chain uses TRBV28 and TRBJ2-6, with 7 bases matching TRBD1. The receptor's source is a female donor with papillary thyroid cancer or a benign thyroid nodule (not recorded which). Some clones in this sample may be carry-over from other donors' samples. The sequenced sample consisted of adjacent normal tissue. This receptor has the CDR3 CASSLLQGMTNVLTF. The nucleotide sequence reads TGTGCCAGCAGTTTATTACAGGGGATGACCAACGTCCTGACTTTC.